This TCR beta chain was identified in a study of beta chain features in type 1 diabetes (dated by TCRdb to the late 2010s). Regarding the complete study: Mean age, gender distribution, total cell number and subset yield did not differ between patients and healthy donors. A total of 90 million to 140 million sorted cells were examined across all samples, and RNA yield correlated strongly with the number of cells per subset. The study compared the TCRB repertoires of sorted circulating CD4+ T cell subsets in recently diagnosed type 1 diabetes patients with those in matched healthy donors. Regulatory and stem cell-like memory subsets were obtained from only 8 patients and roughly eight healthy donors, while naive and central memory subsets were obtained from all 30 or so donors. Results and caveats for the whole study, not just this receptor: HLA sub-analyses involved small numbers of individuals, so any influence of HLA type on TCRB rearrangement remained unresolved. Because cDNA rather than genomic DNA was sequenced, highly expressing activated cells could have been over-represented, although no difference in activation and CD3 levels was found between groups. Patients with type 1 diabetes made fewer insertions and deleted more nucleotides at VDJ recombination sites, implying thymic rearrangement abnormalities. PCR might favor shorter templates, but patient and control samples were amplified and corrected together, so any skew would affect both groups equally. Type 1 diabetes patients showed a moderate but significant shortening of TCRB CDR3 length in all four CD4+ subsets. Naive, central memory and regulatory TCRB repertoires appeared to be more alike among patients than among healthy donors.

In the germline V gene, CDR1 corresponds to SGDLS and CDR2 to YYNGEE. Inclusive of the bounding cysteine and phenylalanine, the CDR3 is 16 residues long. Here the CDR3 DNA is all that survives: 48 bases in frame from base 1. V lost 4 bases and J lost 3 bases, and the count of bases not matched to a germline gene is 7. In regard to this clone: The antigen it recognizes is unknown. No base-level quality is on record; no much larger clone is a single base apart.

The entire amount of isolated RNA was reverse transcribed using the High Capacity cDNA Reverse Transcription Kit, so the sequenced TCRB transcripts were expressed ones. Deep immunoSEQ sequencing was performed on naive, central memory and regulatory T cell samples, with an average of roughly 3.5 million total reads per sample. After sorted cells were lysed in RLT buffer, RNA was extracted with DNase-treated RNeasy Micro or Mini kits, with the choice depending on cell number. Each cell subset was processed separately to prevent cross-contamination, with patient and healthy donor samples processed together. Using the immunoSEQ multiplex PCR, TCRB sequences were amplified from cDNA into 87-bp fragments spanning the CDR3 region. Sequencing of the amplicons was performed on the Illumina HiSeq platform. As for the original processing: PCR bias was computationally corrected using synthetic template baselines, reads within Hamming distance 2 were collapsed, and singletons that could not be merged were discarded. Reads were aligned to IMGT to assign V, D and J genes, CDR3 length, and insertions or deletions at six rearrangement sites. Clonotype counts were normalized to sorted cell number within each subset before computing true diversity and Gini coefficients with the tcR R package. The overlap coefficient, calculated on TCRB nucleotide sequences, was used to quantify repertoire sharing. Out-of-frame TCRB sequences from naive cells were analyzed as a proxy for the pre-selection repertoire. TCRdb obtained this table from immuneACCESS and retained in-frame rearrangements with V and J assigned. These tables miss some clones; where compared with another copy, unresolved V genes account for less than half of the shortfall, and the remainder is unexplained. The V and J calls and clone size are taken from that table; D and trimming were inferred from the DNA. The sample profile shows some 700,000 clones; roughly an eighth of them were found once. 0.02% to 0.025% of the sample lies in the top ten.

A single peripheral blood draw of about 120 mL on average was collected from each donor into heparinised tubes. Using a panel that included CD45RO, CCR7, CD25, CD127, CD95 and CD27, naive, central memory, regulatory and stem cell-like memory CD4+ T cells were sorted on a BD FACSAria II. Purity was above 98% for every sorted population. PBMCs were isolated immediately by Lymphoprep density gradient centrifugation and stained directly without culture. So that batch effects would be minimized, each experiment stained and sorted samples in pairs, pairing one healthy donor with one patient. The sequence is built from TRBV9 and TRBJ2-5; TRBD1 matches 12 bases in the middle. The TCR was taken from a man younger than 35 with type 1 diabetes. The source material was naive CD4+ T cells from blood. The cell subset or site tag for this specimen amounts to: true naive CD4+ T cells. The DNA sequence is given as TGTGCCAGCAGCAACCGGGACAGGGGGCGGGAAGAGACCCAGTACTTC. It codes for CASSNRDRGREETQYF.